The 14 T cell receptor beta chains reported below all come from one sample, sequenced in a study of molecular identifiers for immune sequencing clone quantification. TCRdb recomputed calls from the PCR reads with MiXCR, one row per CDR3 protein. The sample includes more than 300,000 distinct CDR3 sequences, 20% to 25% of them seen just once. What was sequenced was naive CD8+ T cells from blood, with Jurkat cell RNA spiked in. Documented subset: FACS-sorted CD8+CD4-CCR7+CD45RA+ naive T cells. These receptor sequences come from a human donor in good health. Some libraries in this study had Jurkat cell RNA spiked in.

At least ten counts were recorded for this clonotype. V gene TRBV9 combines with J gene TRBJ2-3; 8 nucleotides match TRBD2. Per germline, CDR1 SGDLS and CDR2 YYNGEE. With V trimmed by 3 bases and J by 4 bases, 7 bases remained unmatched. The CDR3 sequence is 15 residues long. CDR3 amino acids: CASSDSGSVADTQYF. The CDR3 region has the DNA TGTGCCAGCAGCGACAGCGGGAGTGTCGCAGATACGCAGTATTTT.

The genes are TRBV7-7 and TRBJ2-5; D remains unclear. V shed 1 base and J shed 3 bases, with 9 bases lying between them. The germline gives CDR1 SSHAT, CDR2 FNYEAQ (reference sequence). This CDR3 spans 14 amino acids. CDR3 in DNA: TGTGCCAGCAGCTTAGAACGCCTCGAAGAGACCCAGTACTTC. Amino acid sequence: CASSLERLEETQYF.

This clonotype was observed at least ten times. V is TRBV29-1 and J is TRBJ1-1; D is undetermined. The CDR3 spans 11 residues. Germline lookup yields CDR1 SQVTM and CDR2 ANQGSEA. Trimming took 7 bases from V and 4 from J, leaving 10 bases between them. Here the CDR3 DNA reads TGCAGCGCTCACTGGGGCACTGAAGCTTTCTTT. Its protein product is CSAHWGTEAFF.

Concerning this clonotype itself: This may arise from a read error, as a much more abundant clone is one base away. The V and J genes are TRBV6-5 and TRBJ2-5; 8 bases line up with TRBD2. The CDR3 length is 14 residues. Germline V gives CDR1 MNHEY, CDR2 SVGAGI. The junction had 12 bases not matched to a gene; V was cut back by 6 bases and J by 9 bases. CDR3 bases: TGTGCCAGCAGCTTACTAGCGGCCAGGGAGGCCCAGTACTTC. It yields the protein CASSLLAAREAQYF.

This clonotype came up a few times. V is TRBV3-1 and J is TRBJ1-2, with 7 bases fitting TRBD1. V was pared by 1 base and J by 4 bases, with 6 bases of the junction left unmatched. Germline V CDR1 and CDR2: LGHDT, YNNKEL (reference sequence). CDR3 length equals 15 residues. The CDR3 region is CASSQVGRGIYGYTF. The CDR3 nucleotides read TGTGCCAGCAGCCAAGTCGGCAGGGGGATCTATGGCTACACCTTC. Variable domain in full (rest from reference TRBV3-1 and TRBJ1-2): DTAVSQTPKYLVTQMGNDKSIKCEQNLGHDTMYWYKQDSKKFLKIMFSYNNKELIINETVPNRFSPKSPDKAHLNLHINSLELGDSAVYFCASSQVGRGIYGYTFGSGTRLTVV.

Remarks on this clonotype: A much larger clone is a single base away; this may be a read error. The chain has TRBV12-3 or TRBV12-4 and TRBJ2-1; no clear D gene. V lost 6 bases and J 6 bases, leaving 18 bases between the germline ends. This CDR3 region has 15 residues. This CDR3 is CASSRGTGVANEQFF. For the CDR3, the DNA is TGTGCCAGCAGCCGAGGAACGGGCGTGGCCAATGAGCAGTTCTTC.

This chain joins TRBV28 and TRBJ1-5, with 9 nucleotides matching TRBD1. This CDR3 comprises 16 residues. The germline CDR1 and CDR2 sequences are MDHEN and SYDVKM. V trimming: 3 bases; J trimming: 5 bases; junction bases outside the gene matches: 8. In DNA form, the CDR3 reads TGTGCCAGCAGTTTGTCTGGGACAGGGAGGGATCAGCCCCAGCATTTT. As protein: CASSLSGTGRDQPQHF. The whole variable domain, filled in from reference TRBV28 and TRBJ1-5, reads DVKVTQSSRYLVKRTGEKVFLECVQDMDHENMFWYRQDPGLGLRLIYFSYDVKMKEKGDIPEGYSVSREKKERFSLILESASTNQTSMYLCASSLSGTGRDQPQHFGDGTRLSIL.

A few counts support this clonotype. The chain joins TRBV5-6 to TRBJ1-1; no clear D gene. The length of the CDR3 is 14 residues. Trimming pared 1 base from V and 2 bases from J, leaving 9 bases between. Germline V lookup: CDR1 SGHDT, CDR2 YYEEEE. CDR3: CASSLSKVNTEAFF. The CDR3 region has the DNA TGTGCCAGCAGCTTGAGCAAGGTTAACACTGAAGCTTTCTTT. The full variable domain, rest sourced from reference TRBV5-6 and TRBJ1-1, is DAGVTQSPTHLIKTRGQQVTLRCSPKSGHDTVSWYQQALGQGPQFIFQYYEEEERQRGNFPDRFSGHQFPNYSSELNVNALLLGDSALYLCASSLSKVNTEAFFGQGTRLTVV.

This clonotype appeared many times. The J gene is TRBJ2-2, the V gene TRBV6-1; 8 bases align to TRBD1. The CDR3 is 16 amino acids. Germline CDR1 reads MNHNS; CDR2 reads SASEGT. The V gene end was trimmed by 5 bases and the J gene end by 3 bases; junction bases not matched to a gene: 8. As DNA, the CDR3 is TGTGCCAGCAGTATGTACAGGGGGGCGGACACCGGGGAGCTGTTTTTT. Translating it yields CASSMYRGADTGELFF.

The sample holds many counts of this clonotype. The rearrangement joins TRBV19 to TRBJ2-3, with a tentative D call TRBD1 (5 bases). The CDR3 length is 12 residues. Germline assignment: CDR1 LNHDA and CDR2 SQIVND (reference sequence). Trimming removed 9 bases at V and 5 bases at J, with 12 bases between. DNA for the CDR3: TGTGCCAGAGACCAGGGAAAAGATACGCAGTATTTT. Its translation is CARDQGKDTQYF.

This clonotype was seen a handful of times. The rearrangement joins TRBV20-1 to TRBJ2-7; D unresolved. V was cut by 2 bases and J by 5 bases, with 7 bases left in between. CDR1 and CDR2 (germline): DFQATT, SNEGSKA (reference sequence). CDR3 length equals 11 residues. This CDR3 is CSARLPHEQYF. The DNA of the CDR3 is TGCAGTGCTAGACTCCCCCACGAGCAGTACTTC.

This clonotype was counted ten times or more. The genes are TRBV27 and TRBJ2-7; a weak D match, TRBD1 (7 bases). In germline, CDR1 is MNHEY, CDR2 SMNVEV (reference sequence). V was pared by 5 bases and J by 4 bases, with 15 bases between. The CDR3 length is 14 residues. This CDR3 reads CASSPGGTSYEQYF. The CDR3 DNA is TGTGCCAGCAGTCCAGGGGGGACCTCATACGAGCAGTACTTC.

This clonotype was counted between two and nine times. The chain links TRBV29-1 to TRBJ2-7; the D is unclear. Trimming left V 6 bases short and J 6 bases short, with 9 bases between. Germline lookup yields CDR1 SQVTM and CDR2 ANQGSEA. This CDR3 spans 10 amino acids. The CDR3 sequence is CSVLDTEQYF. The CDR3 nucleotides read TGCAGCGTCCTAGACACCGAGCAGTACTTC.

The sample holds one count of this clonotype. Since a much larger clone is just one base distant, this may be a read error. The CDR3 bases are TGTGCCAGCAGCTTAGGGGCTGGCGGTACCTACAATGAGCAGTTCTTC. Its translation is CASSLGAGGTYNEQFF. The rearrangement uses TRBV7-3 and TRBJ2-1; D perhaps matches TRBD1 (5 bases). Germline V gives CDR1 SGHTA, CDR2 FQGTGA. V dropped 2 bases and J dropped 2 bases, with 13 bases sitting between them. This CDR3 has 16 amino acids.